Below, 26 T cell receptor beta chains from the same sample are listed, as sequenced in a study of blood T cell repertoires in COVID-19. Data came from immunoSEQ multiplex PCR; TCRdb stores just in-frame clones and leaves some out. The sample lists roughly 100,000 clones; roughly 80% were seen once. Sequencing was performed on peripheral blood. These receptors all come from a woman older than 75 with acute or convalescent COVID-19.

In this sample, this clone turned up a few times. The chain joins TRBV20-1 to TRBJ2-1; D gene uncertain. Germline loops: CDR1 DFQATT, CDR2 SNEGSKA (reference sequence). The CDR3 is 11 residues long. The chain's CDR3 is CTFSTNDEQFF. As DNA, the CDR3 is TGCACCTTTTCCACTAATGATGAGCAGTTCTTC.

The chain recombines TRBV7-2 with TRBJ2-2; maybe TRBD1 (6 bases). CDR3 size: 14 residues. CDR1 SGHTA and CDR2 FQGNSA come from the germline V gene. V gave up 3 bases and J gave up 6 bases, with 11 bases separating them. DNA of the CDR3: TGTGCCAGCAGCTTCACAGGGCAAGCCGGGGAGCTGTTTTTT. It translates to CASSFTGQAGELFF.

The CDR3, as DNA: TGTGCCAGCAGCGTAAACACTGAAGCTTTCTTT. Amino acid sequence: CASSVNTEAFF. The chain has TRBV7-9 and TRBJ1-1; no reliable D call. Between the trimmed V and J ends, which lost 5 bases and 2 bases, there was a span of 3 bases. The CDR3 has 11 residues. Per germline, CDR1 SEHNR and CDR2 FQNEAQ (reference sequence).

The chain joins TRBV2 to TRBJ1-6; TRBD1 might be the D (6 bases). The germline V gene has CDR1 SNHLY and CDR2 FYNNEI. CDR3 length: 13 residues. V was shortened by 7 bases and J by 10 bases, with 14 bases between the two germline ends. CDR3: CASTQGSGSPLHF. The CDR3 coding sequence is TGTGCCAGCACCCAGGGGAGCGGATCACCCCTCCACTTT.

V is TRBV5-1 and J is TRBJ1-1; D perhaps matches TRBD1 (5 bases). This CDR3 contains 14 residues. The germline V gene has CDR1 SGHRS and CDR2 YFSETQ. V was pared by 0 bases and J by 3 bases, with 9 bases between. The CDR3 sequence is CASSLEGEHTEAFF. CDR3 in DNA: TGCGCCAGCAGCTTGGAAGGGGAACACACTGAAGCTTTCTTT. The whole variable domain, filled in from reference TRBV5-1 and TRBJ1-1, reads KAGVTQTPRYLIKTRGQQVTLSCSPISGHRSVSWYQQTPGQGLQFLFEYFSETQRNKGNFPGRFSGRQFSNSRSEMNVSTLELGDSALYLCASSLEGEHTEAFFGQGTRLTVV.

The chain links TRBV19 to TRBJ2-2; D may be TRBD2 (5 bases). Germline-derived CDR1 and CDR2 are LNHDA and SQIVND (reference sequence). V was pared by 5 bases and J by 7 bases, with 14 bases between. The CDR3 is 14 residues long. In nucleotides, the CDR3 is TGTGCCAGTAGTCTTCGGGAAAATATCGGGGAGCTGTTTTTT. It encodes CASSLRENIGELFF.

The chain joins TRBV27 to TRBJ1-2; D is unresolved. This CDR3 contains 14 residues. In germline, CDR1 is MNHEY, CDR2 SMNVEV (reference sequence). Trimming stripped 0 bases from V and 0 bases from J, with 5 bases between. The CDR3 bases are TGTGCCAGCAGTTTATCTCTCTCTAACTATGGCTACACCTTC. Translated, it gives CASSLSLSNYGYTF.

This clone was picked up one time. The V call is TRBV4-2, the J call TRBJ2-3, with D maybe TRBD2 (6 bases). The CDR3 totals 16 residues. The V end was cut by 1 base, the J end by 1 base, with 12 bases between. Germline V CDR1 and CDR2: LGHNA, YNFKEQ. DNA for the CDR3: TGTGCCAGCAGCCAAGCGGCGGGAACACGCACAGATACGCAGTATTTT. Amino acid sequence: CASSQAAGTRTDTQYF.

This clone was seen more than once but under ten times. The chain combines TRBV29-1 with TRBJ1-1; tentative D call: TRBD1 (5 bases). Germline CDR1 reads SQVTM; CDR2 reads ANQGSEA. V was pared by 5 bases and J by 0 bases, with 10 bases between. The CDR3 is 13 residues long. Here the CDR3 reads CSVSRQMNTEAFF. In DNA, the CDR3 is TGCAGCGTTTCCCGACAGATGAACACTGAAGCTTTCTTT.

In its sample, this clone was seen once. This rearrangement joins TRBV24-1 to TRBJ2-5; 8 bases are a match to TRBD2. The V gene's germline CDR1 is KGHDR and CDR2 SFDVKD. CDR3 length equals 14 residues. The V segment lost 6 bases and the J segment 5 bases; nucleotides outside the gene matches: 7. Written as DNA, the CDR3 is TGTGCCACCAGTTCGCCCCGGGGGGGGGAGACCCAGTACTTC. This translates into CATSSPRGGETQYF.

The chain has TRBV5-6 and TRBJ2-2, with D possibly matching TRBD2 (5 bases). This CDR3 has 16 amino acids. V gave up 4 bases and J gave up 2 bases, with 15 bases separating them. Germline V gives CDR1 SGHDT, CDR2 YYEEEE. CDR3 in amino acids: CASSSLAGDNTGELFF. In DNA form, the CDR3 reads TGTGCCAGCAGCAGCCTCGCGGGTGACAACACCGGGGAGCTGTTTTTT.

This chain joins TRBV29-1 and TRBJ1-2; no clear D. The CDR3 contains 15 residues. Germline V gene sequence: CDR1 SQVTM, CDR2 ANQGSEA. The V gene lost 2 bases and the J gene lost 4 bases, with 17 bases spanning the gap. Here the CDR3 reads CSVESGRSMGYGYTF. Here the CDR3 DNA reads TGCAGCGTTGAAAGCGGGCGGTCGATGGGCTATGGCTACACCTTC. Full variable domain (missing parts from reference TRBV29-1 and TRBJ1-2): SAVISQKPSRDICQRGTSLTIQCQVDSQVTMMFWYRQQPGQSLTLIATANQGSEATYESGFVIDKFPISRPNLTFSTLTVSNMSPEDSSIYLCSVESGRSMGYGYTFGSGTRLTVV.

The CDR3 loop is CSVEGQGLREQFF. In nucleotides, the CDR3 is TGCAGCGTTGAGGGACAGGGCCTCAGGGAGCAGTTCTTC. The gene calls are TRBV29-1 and TRBJ2-1; the match to TRBD1 covers 9 bases. The CDR3 has 13 residues. Per germline, CDR1 SQVTM and CDR2 ANQGSEA. J lost 10 bases, V lost 3 bases, and 7 bases had no gene match.

The chain combines TRBV5-4 with TRBJ1-2; weak D call: TRBD1 (6 bases). Germline CDR1 is SGHNT and CDR2 is YYREEE (reference sequence). Trimming shortened V by 4 bases and J by 8 bases, and 15 bases separated the two germline ends. The CDR3 is 13 amino acids. The CDR3 protein is CASSRDTSSGYTF. DNA for the CDR3: TGTGCCAGCAGCAGGGACACTTCTTCCGGCTACACCTTC.

The V gene is TRBV27, the J gene TRBJ2-1; TRBD2 matches at 13 bases. This CDR3 is built from 16 residues. Unmatched junction bases numbered 8, after V lost 7 bases and J lost 5 bases. The germline V gene has CDR1 MNHEY and CDR2 SMNVEV (reference sequence). CDR3 DNA: TGTGCCAGCACCGGCACCGGGACTAGCGGGAACAATGAGCAGTTCTTC. Translation: CASTGTGTSGNNEQFF.

The rearrangement joins TRBV7-2 to TRBJ2-5; weak D call: TRBD2 (7 bases). This CDR3 comprises 13 residues. The V end was cut by 8 bases, the J end by 4 bases, with 14 bases between. Germline V CDR1 and CDR2: SGHTA, FQGNSA. CDR3 region: CASRGGGRETQYF. The CDR3 DNA reads TGTGCCAGCCGGGGCGGGGGCAGAGAGACCCAGTACTTC.

The chain recombines TRBV2 with TRBJ2-7; perhaps TRBD1 as D (6 bases). The germline V gene has CDR1 SNHLY and CDR2 FYNNEI. CDR3 size: 13 residues. V was shortened by 8 bases and J by 6 bases, with 17 bases between the two germline ends. The CDR3 protein is CASDLTGFGEQYF. The CDR3 DNA reads TGTGCCAGCGATTTAACAGGGTTTGGCGAGCAGTACTTC.

The rearrangement joins TRBV4-3 to TRBJ2-1; 10 bases are shared with TRBD2. There are 16 residues in the CDR3. The V segment lost 0 bases and the J segment 5 bases; nucleotides outside the gene matches: 4. The germline V gene encodes CDR1 LGHNA and CDR2 YSLEER. The CDR3 here is CASSQEIAGGDNEQFF. As DNA, the CDR3 is TGCGCCAGCAGCCAAGAGATAGCGGGAGGAGACAATGAGCAGTTCTTC.

This chain joins TRBV5-4 and TRBJ2-2; D is possibly TRBD2 (5 bases). In germline, CDR1 is SGHNT, CDR2 YYREEE (reference sequence). The CDR3 contains 16 residues. V dropped 3 bases and J dropped 5 bases, with 17 bases sitting between them. For the CDR3, the DNA is TGTGCCAGCAGCTCCCAGAAGGGAGATAGGACCGGGGAGCTGTTTTTT. Amino acid sequence: CASSSQKGDRTGELFF.

This clone came up a few times. The genes are TRBV19 and TRBJ1-1, with D possibly TRBD1 on 5 matching bases. This CDR3 region has 14 residues. Germline lookup yields CDR1 LNHDA and CDR2 SQIVND (reference sequence). V was pared by 3 bases and J by 4 bases, with 12 bases between. The CDR3 coding sequence is TGTGCCAGTAGTATCGGGGGTATTGGCACTGAAGCTTTCTTT. This encodes CASSIGGIGTEAFF.

The chain uses TRBV7-2 and TRBJ2-1, with TRBD1 matching over 10 bases. The CDR3 loop spans 15 amino acids. Trimming cost V 0 bases and J 9 bases; bases outside gene matches: 5. Germline values: CDR1 SGHTA, CDR2 FQGNSA. The CDR3 region has the DNA TGTGCCAGCAGCTTAGCGGGACAGGGGACTTCTGAGCAGTTCTTC. Translating it yields CASSLAGQGTSEQFF.

This sequence joins TRBV5-1 and TRBJ1-4, with D perhaps TRBD1 (6 bases). The CDR3 totals 15 residues. V was clipped by 0 bases and J by 7 bases, with 13 bases between them. Per the germline V gene, CDR1 is SGHRS and CDR2 is YFSETQ. The CDR3 DNA follows: TGCGCCAGCAGCTTGGGTACAGGGTCTGTTGAAAAACTGTTTTTT. Its protein product is CASSLGTGSVEKLFF.

This chain connects TRBV28 to TRBJ1-2; D unclear. The CDR3 spans 12 residues. Germline CDR1 is MDHEN and CDR2 is SYDVKM. The V end was cut by 2 bases, the J end by 5 bases, with 6 bases between. CDR3 DNA sequence: TGTGCCAGCAGTTTAGGAGAGTATGGCTACACCTTC. This codes for CASSLGEYGYTF.

The chain recombines TRBV6-5 with TRBJ1-1; 8 nucleotides match TRBD1. The CDR3 spans 15 residues. Germline V gives CDR1 MNHEY, CDR2 SVGAGI. J gave up 5 bases and V 6 bases, and 11 bases lay outside the gene matches. CDR3 in DNA: TGTGCCAGCAGACGACAGGGGAGTTTAGATACTGAAGCTTTCTTT. Translating it yields CASRRQGSLDTEAFF.

V is TRBV12-5 and J is TRBJ1-4; 12 bases map to TRBD1. The junction had 4 bases not matched to a gene; V was cut back by 6 bases and J by 8 bases. The V gene's germline CDR1 is LGHNT and CDR2 FRNRAP. The length of the CDR3 is 14 residues. CDR3 protein: CASGPGQGAEKLFF. The CDR3, as DNA: TGTGCTAGTGGCCCGGGACAGGGGGCCGAAAAACTGTTTTTT.

J is TRBJ2-2 and V is TRBV7-2; TRBD2 matches at 10 bases. Germline CDR1 is SGHTA and CDR2 is FQGNSA. V was pared by 6 bases and J by 7 bases, with 5 bases of the junction left unmatched. The CDR3 is 14 amino acids. This CDR3 reads CASRRAGGDGELFF. CDR3 in DNA: TGTGCCAGCAGGAGAGCGGGAGGGGACGGGGAGCTGTTTTTT.